A single sample is the source of the 4 T cell receptor beta chains below, sequenced in a study of technical replicates of blood from a few donors. Some clones are missing from TCRdb's copy, which holds only in-frame ones; the method was immunoSEQ multiplex PCR. The sample includes 84,000 or so clones, roughly 94% of them seen just once. Sequencing was done on a sample of T cells isolated from PBMCs. The receptors shown here come from a human donor in good health.

CDR3 residues: CASNERGVRETQYF. In DNA form, the CDR3 reads TGTGCCAGCAACGAACGGGGGGTTAGAGAGACCCAGTACTTC. This chain connects TRBV2 to TRBJ2-5; 7 nucleotides line up with TRBD2. This CDR3 has 14 residues. V was pared by 7 bases and J by 4 bases, with 9 bases of the junction left unmatched. Looked up from germline, CDR1 is SNHLY and CDR2 is FYNNEI.

This CDR3 is CASQVSGANVLTF. The CDR3 DNA is TGTGCCAGTCAGGTCTCTGGGGCCAACGTCCTGACTTTC. V gene TRBV19 combines with J gene TRBJ2-6; D remains ambiguous. Looked up from germline, CDR1 is LNHDA and CDR2 is SQIVND (reference sequence). V gave up 8 bases and J gave up 0 bases, with 5 bases separating them. The CDR3 extends over 13 amino acids.

This chain uses TRBV27 with TRBJ2-7, with D possibly TRBD1 on 6 matching bases. V lost 3 bases and J 3 bases, leaving 12 bases between the germline ends. CDR1 is MNHEY and CDR2 is SMNVEV in the germline V gene (reference sequence). The CDR3 is 14 residues long. CDR3 nucleotide sequence: TGTGCCAGCAGTTTTGGGGCAGGGGTCTACGAGCAGTACTTC. Translating gives CASSFGAGVYEQYF.

The genes are TRBV6-1 and TRBJ2-1, with TRBD1 matching 7 bases. V dropped 7 bases and J dropped 9; count of bases not matched to a gene: 6. This CDR3 has 12 residues. Germline V gene sequence: CDR1 MNHNS, CDR2 SASEGT. The CDR3 DNA reads TGTGCCAGCAAAGACAGGGTGGCTGAGCAGTTCTTC. This codes for CASKDRVAEQFF.